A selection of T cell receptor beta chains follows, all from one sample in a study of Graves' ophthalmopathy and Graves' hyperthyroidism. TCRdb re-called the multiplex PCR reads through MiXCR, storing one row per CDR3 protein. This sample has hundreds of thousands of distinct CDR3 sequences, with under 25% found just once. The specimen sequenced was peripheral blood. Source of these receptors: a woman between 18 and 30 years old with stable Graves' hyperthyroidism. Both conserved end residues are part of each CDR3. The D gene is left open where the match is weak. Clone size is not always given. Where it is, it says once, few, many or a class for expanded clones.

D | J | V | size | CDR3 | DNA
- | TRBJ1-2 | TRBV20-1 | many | CSASPPASVQSCTF | TGCAGTGCTAGTCCCCCCGCCAGTGTTCAAAGTTGCACCTTC
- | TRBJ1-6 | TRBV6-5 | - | CASRYISYNSPLHF | TGTGCCAGCCGATACATCTCCTATAATTCACCCCTCCACTTT
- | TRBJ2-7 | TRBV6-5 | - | CASSYIGDSYEQYF | TGTGCCAGCAGTTACATCGGGGACTCCTACGAGCAGTACTTC
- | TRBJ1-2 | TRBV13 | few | CASSLGTELRTF | TGTGCCAGCAGCTTGGGCACGGAGTTGAGAACCTTC
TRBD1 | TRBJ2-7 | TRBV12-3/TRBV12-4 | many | CASSSHRGEQYF | TGTGCCAGCAGTTCCCACAGGGGCGAGCAGTACTTC
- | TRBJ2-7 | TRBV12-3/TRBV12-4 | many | CASSFFLPAGALTHEQYF | TGTGCCAGCAGTTTTTTCCTTCCCGCGGGGGCGTTGACCCACGAGCAGTACTTC
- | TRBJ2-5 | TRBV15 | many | CATSRDIKTEETQYF | TGTGCCACCAGCAGAGATATAAAGACGGAAGAGACCCAGTACTTC
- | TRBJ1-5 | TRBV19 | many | CASSIDRGGDQPQHF | TGTGCCAGTAGTATAGATCGGGGCGGCGATCAGCCCCAGCATTTT
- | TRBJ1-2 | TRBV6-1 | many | CASTTGPFGGYTF | TGTGCCAGCACCACCGGTCCATTCGGGGGCTACACCTTC
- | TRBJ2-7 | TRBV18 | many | CASSPARLYEQYF | TGTGCCAGCTCACCAGCCAGGCTATACGAGCAGTACTTC
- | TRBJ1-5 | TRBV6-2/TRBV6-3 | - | CASSYIEGGRQPQHF | TGTGCCAGCAGTTACATCGAGGGGGGTAGGCAGCCCCAGCATTTT
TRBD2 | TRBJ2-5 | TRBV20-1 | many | CSARDRGRASETQYF | TGCAGTGCTAGAGATCGGGGGAGGGCCTCGGAGACCCAGTACTTC
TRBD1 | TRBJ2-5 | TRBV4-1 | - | CASSPGQGATKETQYF | TGCGCCAGCAGCCCGGGACAGGGGGCAACGAAAGAGACCCAGTACTTC
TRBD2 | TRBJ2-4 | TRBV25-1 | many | CASSGRTSAGERNIQYF | TGTGCCAGCAGTGGTCGCACATCAGCGGGAGAACGGAACATTCAGTACTTC
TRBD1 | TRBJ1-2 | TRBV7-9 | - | CASSLLSDRGNGYTF | TGTGCCAGCAGCCTACTTTCGGACAGGGGAAATGGCTACACCTTC
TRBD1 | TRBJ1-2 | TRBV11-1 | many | CASSLLGTGVDLIYGYTF | TGTGCCAGCAGCTTGCTCGGGACAGGGGTGGATCTGATCTATGGCTACACCTTC
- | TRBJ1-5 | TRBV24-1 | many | CATSDPGVPNQPQHF | TGTGCCACCAGTGATCCCGGGGTCCCCAATCAGCCCCAGCATTTT
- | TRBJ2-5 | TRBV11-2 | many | CASSSPREGQETQYF | TGTGCCAGCAGCTCCCCCCGAGAAGGACAAGAGACCCAGTACTTC
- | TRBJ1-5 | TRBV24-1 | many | CATSDIGVEQPQHF | TGTGCCACCAGTGATATTGGGGTAGAACAGCCCCAGCATTTT
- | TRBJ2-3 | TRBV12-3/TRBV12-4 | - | CASSPPVRGRTDTQYF | TGTGCCAGCAGCCCCCCAGTGCGGGGGCGCACAGATACGCAGTATTTT
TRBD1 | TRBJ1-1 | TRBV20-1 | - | CSATSQGTGNTEAFF | TGCAGTGCTACCTCGCAAGGGACAGGGAACACTGAAGCTTTCTTT
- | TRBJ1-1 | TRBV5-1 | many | CASSLTGEKTEAFF | TGCGCCAGCAGCTTAACGGGGGAAAAGACTGAAGCTTTCTTT
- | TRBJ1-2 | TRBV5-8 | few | CASSPDSSYNYGYTF | TGTGCCAGCAGCCCGGACAGTTCCTATAACTATGGCTACACCTTC
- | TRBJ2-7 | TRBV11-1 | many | CASSSPDRLGGYEQYF | TGTGCCAGCAGCTCGCCGGATCGGTTAGGGGGGTACGAGCAGTACTTC
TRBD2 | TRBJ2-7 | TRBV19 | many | CATPVPRHHPSSGGYEQYF | TGTGCCACCCCCGTACCTAGACATCACCCTTCCTCCGGGGGGTACGAGCAGTACTTC
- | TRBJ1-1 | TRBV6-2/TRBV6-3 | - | CASSYDREAFF | TGTGCCAGCAGTTACGACCGTGAAGCTTTCTTT
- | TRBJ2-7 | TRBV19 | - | CASSIMGDRTYEQYF | TGTGCCAGTAGTATCATGGGAGACAGGACCTACGAGCAGTACTTC
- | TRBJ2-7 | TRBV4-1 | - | CASSTRVTYEQYF | TGCGCCAGCAGCACCCGGGTCACCTACGAGCAGTACTTC
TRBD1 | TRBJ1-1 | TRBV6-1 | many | CASSPKTGGVDDAFF | TGTGCCAGCAGTCCCAAGACAGGGGGTGTCGACGACGCTTTCTTT
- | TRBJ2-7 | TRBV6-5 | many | CASRTGIYEQYF | TGTGCCAGCAGAACGGGGATCTATGAGCAGTACTTC
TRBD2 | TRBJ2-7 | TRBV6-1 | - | CASSTGTSGRRQYF | TGTGCCAGCAGCACCGGGACTAGCGGGAGAAGGCAGTACTTC
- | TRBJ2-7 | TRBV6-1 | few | CASSEQVTYEQYF | TGTGCCAGCAGTGAGCAGGTAACCTACGAGCAGTACTTC
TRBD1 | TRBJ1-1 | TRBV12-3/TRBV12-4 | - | CASTKGQDTEAFF | TGTGCCAGCACTAAAGGACAGGACACTGAAGCTTTCTTT
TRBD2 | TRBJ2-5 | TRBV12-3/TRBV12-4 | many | CASRPGLAGRLGETQYF | TGTGCCAGCAGGCCCGGACTAGCGGGACGGCTAGGGGAGACCCAGTACTTC
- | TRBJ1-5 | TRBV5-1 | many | CASRGGDDQPQHF | TGCGCCAGCAGGGGAGGGGACGATCAGCCCCAGCATTTT
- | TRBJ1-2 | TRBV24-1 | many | CATSLGRNYGYTF | TGTGCCACCAGTCTGGGCAGAAACTATGGCTACACCTTC
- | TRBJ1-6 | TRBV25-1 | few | CASSGSRTGRSSPLHF | TGTGCCAGCAGTGGTAGCCGGACGGGTCGGAGTTCACCCCTCCACTTT